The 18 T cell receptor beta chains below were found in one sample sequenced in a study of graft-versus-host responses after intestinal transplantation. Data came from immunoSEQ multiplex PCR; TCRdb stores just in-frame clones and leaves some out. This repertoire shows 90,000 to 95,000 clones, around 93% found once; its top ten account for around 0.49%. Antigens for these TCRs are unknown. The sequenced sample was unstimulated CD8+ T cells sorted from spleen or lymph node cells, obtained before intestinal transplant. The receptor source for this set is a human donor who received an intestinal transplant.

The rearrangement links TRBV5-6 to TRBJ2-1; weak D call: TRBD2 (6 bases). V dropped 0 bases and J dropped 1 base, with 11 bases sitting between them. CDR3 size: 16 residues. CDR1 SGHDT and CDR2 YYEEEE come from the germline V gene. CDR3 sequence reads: CASSLAPRGSYNEQFF. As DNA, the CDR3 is TGTGCCAGCAGCTTGGCCCCACGGGGGTCCTACAATGAGCAGTTCTTC.

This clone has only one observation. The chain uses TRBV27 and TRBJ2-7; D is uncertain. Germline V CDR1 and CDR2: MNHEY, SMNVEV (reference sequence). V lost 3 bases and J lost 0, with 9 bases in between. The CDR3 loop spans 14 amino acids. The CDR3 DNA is TGTGCCAGCAGTTTTCAACAGTCCTCCTACGAGCAGTACTTC. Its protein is CASSFQQSSYEQYF.

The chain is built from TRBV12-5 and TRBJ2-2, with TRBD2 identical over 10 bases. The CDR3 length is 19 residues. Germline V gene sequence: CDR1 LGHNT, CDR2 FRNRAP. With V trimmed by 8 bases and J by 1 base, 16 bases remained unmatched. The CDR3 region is CASHGVLPRTSGNTGELFF. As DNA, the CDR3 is TGTGCTAGTCACGGGGTTTTGCCGAGGACTAGCGGGAACACCGGGGAGCTGTTTTTT.

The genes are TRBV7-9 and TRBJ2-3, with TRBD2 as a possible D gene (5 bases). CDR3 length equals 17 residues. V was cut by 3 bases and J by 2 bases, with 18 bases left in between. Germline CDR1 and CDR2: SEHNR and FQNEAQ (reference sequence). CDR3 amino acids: CASSLGPSGSLTDTQYF. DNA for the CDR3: TGTGCCAGCAGCTTGGGCCCCAGCGGTAGCCTCACAGATACGCAGTATTTT.

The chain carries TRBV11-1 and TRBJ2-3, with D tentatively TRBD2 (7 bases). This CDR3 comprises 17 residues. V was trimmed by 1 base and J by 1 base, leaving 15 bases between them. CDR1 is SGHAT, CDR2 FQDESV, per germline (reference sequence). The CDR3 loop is CASSLVGGLAGTDTQYF. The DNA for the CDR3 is TGTGCCAGCAGCTTAGTGGGGGGGCTAGCGGGCACAGATACGCAGTATTTT.

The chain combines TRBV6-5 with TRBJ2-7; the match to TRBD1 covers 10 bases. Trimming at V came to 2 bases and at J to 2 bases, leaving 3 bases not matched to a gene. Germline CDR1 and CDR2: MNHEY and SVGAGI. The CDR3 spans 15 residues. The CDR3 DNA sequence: TGTGCCAGCAGTTACGGACAGGGGGGACCCTACGAGCAGTACTTC. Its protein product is CASSYGQGGPYEQYF.

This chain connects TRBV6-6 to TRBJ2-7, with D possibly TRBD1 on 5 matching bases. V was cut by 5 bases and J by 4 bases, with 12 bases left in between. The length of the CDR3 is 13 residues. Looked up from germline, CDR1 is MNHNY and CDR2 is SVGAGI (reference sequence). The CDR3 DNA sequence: TGTGCCAGCAGTCCCCGCGACAGTTACGAGCAGTACTTC. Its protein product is CASSPRDSYEQYF.

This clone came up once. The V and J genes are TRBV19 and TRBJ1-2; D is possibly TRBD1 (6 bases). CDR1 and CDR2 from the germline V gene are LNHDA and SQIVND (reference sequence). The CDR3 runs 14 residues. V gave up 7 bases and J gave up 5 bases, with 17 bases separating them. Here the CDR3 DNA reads TGTGCCAGTATAGCGGGACAAAGCTCATATGGCTACACCTTC. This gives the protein CASIAGQSSYGYTF.

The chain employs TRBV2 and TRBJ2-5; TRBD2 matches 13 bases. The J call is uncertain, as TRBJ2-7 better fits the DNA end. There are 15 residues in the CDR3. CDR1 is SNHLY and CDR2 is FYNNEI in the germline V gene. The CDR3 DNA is TGTGCCAGTCCGCCGGGACTAGCGGGAAGTGGCGAGCAGTACTTC. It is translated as CASPPGLAGSGEQYF.

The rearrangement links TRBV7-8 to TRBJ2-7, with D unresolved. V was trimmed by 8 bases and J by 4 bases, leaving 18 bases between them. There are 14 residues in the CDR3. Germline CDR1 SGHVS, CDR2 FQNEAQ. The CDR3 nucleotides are TGTGCCAGCGATGGCGGATCGAAGCGTTACGAGCAGTACTTC. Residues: CASDGGSKRYEQYF.

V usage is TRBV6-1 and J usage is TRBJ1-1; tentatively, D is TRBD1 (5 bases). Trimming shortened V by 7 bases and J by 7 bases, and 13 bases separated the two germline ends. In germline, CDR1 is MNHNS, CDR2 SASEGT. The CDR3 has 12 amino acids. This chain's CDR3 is CASNLPGVEAFF. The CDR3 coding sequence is TGTGCCAGCAATCTTCCGGGGGTTGAAGCTTTCTTT.

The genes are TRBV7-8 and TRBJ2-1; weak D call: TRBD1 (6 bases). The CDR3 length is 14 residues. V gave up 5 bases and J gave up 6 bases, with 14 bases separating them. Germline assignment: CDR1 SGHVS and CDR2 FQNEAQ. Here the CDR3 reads CASSIADSSNEQFF. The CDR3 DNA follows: TGTGCCAGCAGCATCGCGGACAGTTCCAATGAGCAGTTCTTC.

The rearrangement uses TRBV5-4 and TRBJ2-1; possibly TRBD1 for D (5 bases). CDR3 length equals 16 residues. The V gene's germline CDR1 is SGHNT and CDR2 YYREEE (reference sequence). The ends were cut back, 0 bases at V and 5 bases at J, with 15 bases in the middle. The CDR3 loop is CASSLVPGLGDNEQFF. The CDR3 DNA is TGTGCCAGCAGCTTGGTACCAGGGCTGGGCGACAATGAGCAGTTCTTC.

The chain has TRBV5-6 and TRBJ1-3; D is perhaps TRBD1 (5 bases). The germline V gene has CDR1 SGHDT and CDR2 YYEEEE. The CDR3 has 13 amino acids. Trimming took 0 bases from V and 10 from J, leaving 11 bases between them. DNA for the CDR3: TGTGCCAGCAGCTTGGCTTCGGGGGGAACCATATATTTT. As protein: CASSLASGGTIYF.

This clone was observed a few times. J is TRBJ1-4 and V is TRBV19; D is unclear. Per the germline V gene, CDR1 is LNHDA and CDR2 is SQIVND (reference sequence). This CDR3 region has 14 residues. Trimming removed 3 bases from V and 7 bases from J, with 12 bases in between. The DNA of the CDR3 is TGTGCCAGTAGTATTTCGGGGAACTTTGAAAAACTGTTTTTT. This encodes CASSISGNFEKLFF.

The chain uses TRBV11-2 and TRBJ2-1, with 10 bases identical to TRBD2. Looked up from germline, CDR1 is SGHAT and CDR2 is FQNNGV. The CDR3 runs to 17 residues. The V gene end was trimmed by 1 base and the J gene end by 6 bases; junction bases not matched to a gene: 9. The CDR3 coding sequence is TGTGCCAGCAGCTTAGTCCTAGCGGGAGATGGGGTCAATGAGCAGTTCTTC. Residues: CASSLVLAGDGVNEQFF.

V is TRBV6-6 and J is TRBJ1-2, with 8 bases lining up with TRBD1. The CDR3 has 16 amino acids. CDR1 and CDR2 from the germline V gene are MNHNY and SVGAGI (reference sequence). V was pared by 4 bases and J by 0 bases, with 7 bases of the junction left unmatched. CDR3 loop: CASSSDRATPNYGYTF. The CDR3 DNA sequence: TGTGCCAGCAGTTCGGACAGGGCCACTCCTAACTATGGCTACACCTTC.

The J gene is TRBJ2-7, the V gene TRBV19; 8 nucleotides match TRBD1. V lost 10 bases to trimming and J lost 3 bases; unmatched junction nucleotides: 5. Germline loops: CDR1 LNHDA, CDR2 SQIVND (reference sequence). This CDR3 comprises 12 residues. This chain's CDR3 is CATKTGGYEQYF. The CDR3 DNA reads TGTGCCACTAAAACAGGGGGCTACGAGCAGTACTTC.